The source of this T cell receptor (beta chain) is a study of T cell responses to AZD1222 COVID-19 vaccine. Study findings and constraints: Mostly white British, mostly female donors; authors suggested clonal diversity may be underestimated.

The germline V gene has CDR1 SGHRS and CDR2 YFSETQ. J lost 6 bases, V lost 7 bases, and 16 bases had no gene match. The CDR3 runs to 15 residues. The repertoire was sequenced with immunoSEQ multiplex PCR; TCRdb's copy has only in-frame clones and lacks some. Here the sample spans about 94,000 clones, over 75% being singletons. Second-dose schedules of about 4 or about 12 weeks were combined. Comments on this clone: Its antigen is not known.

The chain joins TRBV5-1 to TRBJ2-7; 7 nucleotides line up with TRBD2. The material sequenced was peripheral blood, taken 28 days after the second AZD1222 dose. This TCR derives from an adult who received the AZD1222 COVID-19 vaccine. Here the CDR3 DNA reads TGCGCCAGCCTAGAAGGCGGGAGTGGTTCGGGCGAGCAGTACTTC. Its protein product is CASLEGGSGSGEQYF.